This T cell receptor (beta chain) appears in the sequencing data of a study of control samples from healthy donors and cancer patients. The repertoire was sequenced with immunoSEQ multiplex PCR; TCRdb's copy has only in-frame clones and lacks some. The table has 400,000 to 450,000 clones, 80% to 95% seen once; the top ten hold around 6.4%. CDR3 length: 12 residues. Trimming took 1 base from V and 7 from J, leaving 10 bases between them. The germline V gene has CDR1 GTSNPN and CDR2 SVGIG (reference sequence). This chain connects TRBV30 to TRBJ1-1; weak D call: TRBD1 (6 bases). The origin of this receptor is a man aged 35-49 years with head and neck cancer. The sequencing sample was made of PBMCs. CDR3 nucleotide sequence: TGTGCCTGGAGTGAGACAGGAGATGAAGCTTTCTTT. Translation gives CAWSETGDEAFF.